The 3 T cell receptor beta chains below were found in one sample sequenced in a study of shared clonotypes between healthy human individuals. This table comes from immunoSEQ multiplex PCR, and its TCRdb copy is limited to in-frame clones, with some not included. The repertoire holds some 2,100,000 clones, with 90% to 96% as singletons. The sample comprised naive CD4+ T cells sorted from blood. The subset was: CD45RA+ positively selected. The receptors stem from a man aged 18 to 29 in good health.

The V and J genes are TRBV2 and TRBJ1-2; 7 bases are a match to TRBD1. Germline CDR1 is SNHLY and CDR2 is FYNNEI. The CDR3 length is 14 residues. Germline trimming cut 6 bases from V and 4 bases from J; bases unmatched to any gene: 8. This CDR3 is CASSLGTGAYGYTF. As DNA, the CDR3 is TGTGCCAGCAGCCTAGGAACAGGGGCCTATGGCTACACCTTC.

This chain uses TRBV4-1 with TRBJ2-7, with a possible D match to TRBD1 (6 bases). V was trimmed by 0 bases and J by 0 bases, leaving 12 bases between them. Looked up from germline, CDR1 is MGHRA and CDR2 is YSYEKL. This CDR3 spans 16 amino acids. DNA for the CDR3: TGCGCCAGCAGCCAAGAGACAGGCCACGTCTCCTACGAGCAGTACTTC. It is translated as CASSQETGHVSYEQYF.

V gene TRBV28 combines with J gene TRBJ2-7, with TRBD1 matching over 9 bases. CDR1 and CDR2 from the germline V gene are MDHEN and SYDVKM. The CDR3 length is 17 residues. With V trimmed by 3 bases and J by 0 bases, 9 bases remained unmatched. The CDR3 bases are TGTGCCAGCAGTTTTATATGGGGACAGGGACTCTCCTACGAGCAGTACTTC. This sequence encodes CASSFIWGQGLSYEQYF. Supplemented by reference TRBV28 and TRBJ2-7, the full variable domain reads DVKVTQSSRYLVKRTGEKVFLECVQDMDHENMFWYRQDPGLGLRLIYFSYDVKMKEKGDIPEGYSVSREKKERFSLILESASTNQTSMYLCASSFIWGQGLSYEQYFGPGTRLTVT.